This T cell receptor (delta chain) came from a study of gamma-delta T cells after stem cell transplantation. This clone was found a few times. TCRdb's entry gives the protein of a much larger clone, which mismatches this DNA's translation at residue 4, likely from a read error; the protein reported here is translated from the DNA. TCRdb re-processed the RT-PCR reads via CATT. The table shows roughly 1,700 delta-chain clones, with roughly 4% occurring only once. Trimming took 5 bases from V and 1 from J, leaving 41 bases between them. The length of the CDR3 is 22 residues. The germline V gene has CDR1 TVYSNPD and CDR2 GDNSRS (reference sequence).

The rearrangement links TRDV3 to TRDJ1; perhaps D is TRDD2 or TRDD3 (8 bases each). This TCR was recovered from a human donor. It is not recorded whose cells these are; they may come from a transplant donor. The specimen sequenced was gamma-delta T cells. DNA of the CDR3: TGTGCCCCCCAGGATTCCTCCACTTCCTACCGATACTGGGGGTCAATCACCGATAAACTCATCTTT. Its protein is CAPQDSSTSYRYWGSITDKLIF.